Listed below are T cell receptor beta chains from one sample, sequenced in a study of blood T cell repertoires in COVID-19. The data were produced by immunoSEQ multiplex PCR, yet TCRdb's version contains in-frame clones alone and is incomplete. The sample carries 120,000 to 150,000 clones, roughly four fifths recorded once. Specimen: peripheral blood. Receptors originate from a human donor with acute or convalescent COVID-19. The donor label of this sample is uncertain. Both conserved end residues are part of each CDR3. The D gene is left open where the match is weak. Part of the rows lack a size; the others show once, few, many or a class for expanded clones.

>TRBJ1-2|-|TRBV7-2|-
CASSLRGPEGGYTF
TGTGCCAGCAGCTTACGGGGACCGGAGGGTGGCTACACCTTC
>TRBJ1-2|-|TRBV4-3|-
CASSQVQNYGYTF
TGCGCCAGCAGCCAAGTACAGAACTATGGCTACACCTTC
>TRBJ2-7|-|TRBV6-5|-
CASSRSGASYEQYF
TGTGCCAGCAGTAGGAGTGGTGCCTCCTACGAGCAGTACTTC
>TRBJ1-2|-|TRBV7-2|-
CASSLVWQGDYGYTF
TGTGCCAGCAGCTTAGTATGGCAGGGTGACTATGGCTACACCTTC
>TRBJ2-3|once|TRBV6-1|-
CASSESALMGATQYF
TGTGCCAGCAGTGAATCCGCCTTGATGGGGGCTACGCAGTATTTT
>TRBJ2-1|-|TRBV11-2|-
CASSLNAVNEQFF
TGTGCCAGCAGCTTAAATGCGGTGAATGAGCAGTTCTTC
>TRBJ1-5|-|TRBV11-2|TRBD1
CASSPQAGGNQPQHF
TGTGCCAGCAGCCCTCAGGCAGGGGGTAATCAGCCCCAGCATTTT
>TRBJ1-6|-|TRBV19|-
CASKQVLHSPLHF
TGTGCCAGCAAACAGGTTTTGCATTCACCCCTCCACTTT
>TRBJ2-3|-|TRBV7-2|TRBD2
CASSRGLAGITDTQYF
TGTGCCAGCAGCCGGGGACTAGCGGGGATCACAGATACGCAGTATTTT
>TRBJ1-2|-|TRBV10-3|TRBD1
CAISESMGQGVDGYTF
TGTGCCATCAGTGAGTCGATGGGACAGGGTGTGGATGGCTACACCTTC
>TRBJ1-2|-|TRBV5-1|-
CASRIDGGALDGYTF
TGCGCCAGCCGGATTGACGGGGGAGCCCTCGATGGCTACACCTTC
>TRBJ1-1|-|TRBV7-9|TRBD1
CASSFRRQGSEAFF
TGTGCCAGCAGCTTTCGAAGACAGGGCTCTGAAGCTTTCTTT
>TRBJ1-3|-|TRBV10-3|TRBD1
CAISEHGTEIYF
TGTGCCATCAGTGAGCACGGGACAGAGATTTACTTT
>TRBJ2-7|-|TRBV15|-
CAPAEQYF
TGTGCCCCCGCGGAGCAGTACTTC
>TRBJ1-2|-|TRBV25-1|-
CASSEAHTGGYTF
TGTGCCAGCAGTGAGGCTCATACGGGAGGCTACACCTTC
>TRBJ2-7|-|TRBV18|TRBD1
CASSPQRQGADEQYF
TGTGCCAGCTCACCACAGAGACAGGGGGCCGACGAGCAGTACTTC
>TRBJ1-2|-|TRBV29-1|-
CSVSPVRLYGYTF
TGCAGCGTTAGTCCAGTAAGACTCTATGGCTACACCTTC
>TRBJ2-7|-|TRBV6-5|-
CASRRSYEQYF
TGTGCCAGCAGGCGCTCCTACGAGCAGTACTTC
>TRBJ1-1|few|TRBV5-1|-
CASSLQGIAEAFF
TGCGCCAGCAGCTTACAGGGTATCGCTGAAGCTTTCTTT